This T cell receptor (beta chain) was identified during a study of cytomegalovirus exposure and HLA in healthy donors. General study points: Later on, analysis showed that most CMV-associated TCR beta chains appeared to be HLA-restricted.

CDR1 is SEHNR, CDR2 FQNEAQ, per germline (reference sequence). The CDR3 length is 13 residues. Trimming removed 1 base at V and 5 bases at J, with 8 bases between. The primer mix had 60 Vbeta and 13 Jbeta primers. Libraries were prepared by immunoSEQ multiplex PCR; TCRdb keeps only in-frame clonotypes and omits some of them. The sample carries approximately 110,000 clones, approximately 80% recorded once. Comment on this clone: Its antigen remains unidentified.

The TCR originated in a man aged 40-50 years in good health and CMV-seronegative. The sample was PBMCs. This chain connects TRBV7-9 to TRBJ1-1, with a weak D call TRBD1 (5 bases). The CDR3: CASSLGGRTEAFF. The CDR3 region has the DNA TGTGCCAGCAGCTTAGGGGGCCGGACTGAAGCTTTCTTT.